Sequencing of this TCR beta chain was carried out in a study of cytomegalovirus exposure and HLA in healthy donors. Amplification used 60 Vbeta primers and 13 Jbeta primers. Sequenced by immunoSEQ multiplex PCR; TCRdb stores in-frame clones only, minus some. Of 150,000 to 200,000 clones in the sample, approximately 80% were seen once. The CDR3 is 16 residues long. The germline V gene has CDR1 MDHEN and CDR2 SYDVKM. Germline trimming cut 2 bases from V and 5 bases from J; bases unmatched to any gene: 12. The TCR comes from a man aged 45 to 65 in good health and CMV-seropositive. The J gene is TRBJ2-7, the V gene TRBV28; 7 bases agree with TRBD2. The source material was PBMCs. The CDR3 reads CASSLTGEGNVNEQYF. The CDR3, as DNA: TGTGCCAGCAGTTTAACCGGGGAGGGCAACGTCAACGAGCAGTACTTC.